The clone carrying this T cell receptor (beta chain) was recorded a few times. Its matching antigen is unknown. The data stem from a study of a mutant IDH1 vaccine in newly diagnosed glioma. Here immunoSEQ multiplex PCR was the method, and the copy in TCRdb shows in-frame clones only, minus some. Altogether 30,000 to 40,000 clones are present, approximately 50% being singletons, with the ten largest covering approximately 10%. The time point is: week 5, during vaccination. Vaccination used 300 ug of mutant IDH1 20-mer peptide per dose, with topical imiquimod. The receptor was derived from a young woman with glioma. The source material was PBMCs, sampled from a glioma patient whose treatment included an IDH1 peptide vaccine.

In nucleotides, the CDR3 is TGTGCCAGCAGTTTAAGAGGTGGTGAAAAACTGTTTTTT. Residues: CASSLRGGEKLFF. This rearrangement joins TRBV6-6 to TRBJ1-4; D unclear. Germline V gene data show CDR1 as MNHNY and CDR2 as SVGAGI (reference sequence). The CDR3 covers 13 residues. Trimming took 4 bases from V and 7 from J, leaving 10 bases between them.